A selection of T cell receptor beta chains follows, all from one sample in a study of blood T cell repertoires in COVID-19. Method: immunoSEQ multiplex PCR; TCRdb's copy keeps in-frame clones and lacks some. In the table there are around 170,000 clones, around 83% of which are singletons. Sequenced: peripheral blood. The receptor set was obtained from a woman between 65 and 79 years old with COVID-19, enrolled during active disease. The CDR3 runs from the conserved cysteine through the conserved F or W. A D gene is named only where the DNA matches it firmly. A row's size may be missing; if present it is once, few, many or a size class.

J gene,clone size,D gene,V gene,CDR3 protein,CDR3 DNA
TRBJ1-1,few,.,TRBV2,CASSEGETWNTEAFF,TGTGCCAGCAGTGAGGGCGAGACCTGGAACACTGAAGCTTTCTTT
TRBJ1-1,.,TRBD1,TRBV30,CAWALNDQGAKGEAFF,TGTGCCTGGGCCTTAAACGACCAGGGGGCAAAGGGTGAAGCTTTCTTT
TRBJ2-5,.,TRBD2,TRBV6-1,CASSVRTSGKQETQYF,TGTGCCAGCAGTGTTCGGACTAGCGGGAAGCAAGAGACCCAGTACTTC
TRBJ2-2,.,TRBD2,TRBV4-2,CASSQEAGRNTGELFF,TGTGCCAGCAGCCAAGAAGCGGGACGGAACACCGGGGAGCTGTTTTTT
TRBJ1-1,.,.,TRBV4-1,CASSQESSRPGQKAFF,TGCGCCAGCAGCCAAGAGTCCTCTCGACCAGGACAGAAAGCTTTCTTT
TRBJ1-1,.,.,TRBV9,CASSVGMETDTEAFF,TGTGCCAGCAGCGTAGGCATGGAGACGGACACTGAAGCTTTCTTT
TRBJ1-2,.,.,TRBV7-3,CASSLSRGSLDGYTF,TGTGCCAGCAGCTTATCCCGGGGGTCGTTAGATGGCTACACCTTC
TRBJ2-7,.,TRBD1,TRBV14,CASSQLGTDSYEQYF,TGTGCCAGCAGCCAATTGGGGACAGACTCCTACGAGCAGTACTTC
TRBJ2-7,.,.,TRBV7-2,CASSLGGGTYEQYF,TGTGCCAGCAGCTTAGGGGGCGGTACCTACGAGCAGTACTTC
TRBJ2-7,.,TRBD2,TRBV5-1,CASSLFAGDFAYEQYF,TGCGCCAGCAGCTTGTTTGCGGGAGATTTTGCCTACGAGCAGTACTTC
TRBJ2-2,.,.,TRBV7-9,CASSWNSGGELFF,TGTGCCAGCAGCTGGAATTCGGGCGGGGAGCTGTTTTTT
TRBJ1-1,.,TRBD1,TRBV5-5,CASSFAGQQNTEAFF,TGTGCCAGCAGCTTCGCGGGACAGCAAAACACTGAAGCTTTCTTT
TRBJ2-1,.,TRBD2,TRBV19,CASSTQTSGNEQFF,TGTGCCAGTAGTACCCAGACTAGCGGGAATGAGCAGTTCTTC
TRBJ2-1,.,TRBD2,TRBV24-1,CAAGGGLYNEQFF,TGTGCCGCCGGGGGGGGGCTCTACAATGAGCAGTTCTTC